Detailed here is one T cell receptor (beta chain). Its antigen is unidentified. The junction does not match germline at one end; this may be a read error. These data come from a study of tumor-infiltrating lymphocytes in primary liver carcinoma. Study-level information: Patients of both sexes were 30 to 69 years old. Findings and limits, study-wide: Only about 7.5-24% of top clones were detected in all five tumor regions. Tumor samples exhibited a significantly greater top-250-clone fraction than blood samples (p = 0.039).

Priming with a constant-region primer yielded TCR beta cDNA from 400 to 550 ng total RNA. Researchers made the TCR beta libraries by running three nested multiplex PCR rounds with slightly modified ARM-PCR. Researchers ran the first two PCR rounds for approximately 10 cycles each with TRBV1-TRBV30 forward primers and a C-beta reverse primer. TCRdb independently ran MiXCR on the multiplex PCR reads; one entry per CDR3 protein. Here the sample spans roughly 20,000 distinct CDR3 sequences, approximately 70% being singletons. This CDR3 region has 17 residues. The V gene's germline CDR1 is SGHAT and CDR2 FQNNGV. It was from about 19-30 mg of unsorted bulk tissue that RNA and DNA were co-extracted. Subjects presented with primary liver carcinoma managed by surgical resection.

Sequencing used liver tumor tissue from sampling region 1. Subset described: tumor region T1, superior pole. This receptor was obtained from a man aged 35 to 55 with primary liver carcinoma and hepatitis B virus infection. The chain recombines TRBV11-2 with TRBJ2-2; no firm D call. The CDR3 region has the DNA TGTGCCAGCAGCTTAGCATTTGGAAGAGCGAACACCCGGGAGCTGTTTTTT. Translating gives CASSLAFGRANTRELFF.